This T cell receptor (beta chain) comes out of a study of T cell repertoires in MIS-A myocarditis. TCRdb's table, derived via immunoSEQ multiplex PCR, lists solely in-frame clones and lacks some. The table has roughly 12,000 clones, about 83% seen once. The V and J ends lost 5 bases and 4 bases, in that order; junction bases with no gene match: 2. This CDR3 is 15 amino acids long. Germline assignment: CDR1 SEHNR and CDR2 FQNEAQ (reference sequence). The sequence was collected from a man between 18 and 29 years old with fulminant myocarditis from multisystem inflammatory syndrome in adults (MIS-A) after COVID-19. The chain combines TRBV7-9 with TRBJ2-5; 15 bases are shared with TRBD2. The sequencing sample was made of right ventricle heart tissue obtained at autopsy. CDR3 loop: CASSRTSGRAETQYF. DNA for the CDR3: TGTGCCAGCAGCCGGACTAGCGGGAGGGCAGAGACCCAGTACTTC. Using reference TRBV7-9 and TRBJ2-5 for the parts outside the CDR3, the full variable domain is DTGVSQNPRHKITKRGQNVTFRCDPISEHNRLYWYRQTLGQGPEFLTYFQNEAQLEKSRLLSDRFSAERPKGSFSTLEIQRTEQGDSAMYLCASSRTSGRAETQYFGPGTRLLVL.